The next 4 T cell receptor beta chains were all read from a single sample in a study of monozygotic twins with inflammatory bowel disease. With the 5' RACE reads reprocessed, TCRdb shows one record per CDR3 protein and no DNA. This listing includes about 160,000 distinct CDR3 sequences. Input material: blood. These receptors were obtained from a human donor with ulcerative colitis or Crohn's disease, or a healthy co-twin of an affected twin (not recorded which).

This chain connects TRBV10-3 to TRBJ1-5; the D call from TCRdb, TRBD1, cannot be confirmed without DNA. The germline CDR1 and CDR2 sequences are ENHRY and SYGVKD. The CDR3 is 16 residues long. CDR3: CAISETRQVVNQPQHF.

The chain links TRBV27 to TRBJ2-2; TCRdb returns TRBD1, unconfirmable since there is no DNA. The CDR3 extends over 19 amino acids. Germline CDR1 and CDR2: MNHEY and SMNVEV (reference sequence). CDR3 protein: CASSLIGTRLSPNTGELFF.

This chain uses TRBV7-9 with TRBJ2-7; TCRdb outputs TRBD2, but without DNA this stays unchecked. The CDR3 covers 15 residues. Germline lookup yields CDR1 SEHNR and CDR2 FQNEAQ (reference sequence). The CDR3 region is CASSRPGLPTYEQYF.

The CDR3 loop is CASSPPGRGRELFF. The chain links TRBV12-3 or TRBV12-4 to TRBJ2-2; TCRdb's D call, TRBD1, is unchecked because there is no DNA. The CDR3 covers 14 residues.